The 15 T cell receptor beta chains below come from one sample, sequenced in a study of T cell repertoires in cytomegalovirus infection. For these receptors, no antigen is known. Using its own MiXCR run on the reads, TCRdb lists one record per CDR3 protein. The data contain fewer than 1,000,000 distinct CDR3 sequences, roughly 31% of them singletons. The sequencing here drew on cultured CD8+ T cells from PBMCs, taken from culture after CMV antigen stimulation. The receptors were gathered from a human donor in good health (CMV status not recorded). Some clones in this sample may be carry-over from other donors' samples.

V is TRBV12-3 or TRBV12-4 and J is TRBJ2-7; D not certain. The CDR3 length is 12 residues. Trimming cost V 1 base and J 5 bases, with 6 bases left between them. The CDR3 reads CASSLGQNEQYV. For the CDR3, the DNA is TGTGCCAGCAGTTTAGGGCAAAACGAGCAGTACGTC.

V usage is TRBV18 and J usage is TRBJ1-5, with 7 bases aligning to TRBD1. V was pared by 3 bases and J by 1 base, with 6 bases of the junction left unmatched. Germline CDR1 is KGHSH and CDR2 is LQKENI. CDR3 length equals 16 residues. The DNA of the CDR3 is TGTGCCAGCTCACCCCGGGACAGTGAGAGCAATCAGCCCCAGCATTTT. Residues: CASSPRDSESNQPQHF.

There are a few counts of this clonotype. CDR3 sequence: CASSSSAAYSPLHF. CDR3 nucleotide sequence: TGTGCCAGCAGTTCGTCGGCAGCTTATTCACCCCTCCACTTT. The chain uses TRBV6-2 or TRBV6-3 and TRBJ1-6; no definite D call. Germline V gene lookup returns CDR1 MNHEY and CDR2 SVGEGT. The germline V and J ends were trimmed by 4 bases and 8 bases, with 12 bases remaining between them. The CDR3 extends over 14 amino acids.

This chain links TRBV19 with TRBJ1-1, with TRBD1 matching over 7 bases. The CDR3 is 14 amino acids. Germline V gene data show CDR1 as LNHDA and CDR2 as SQIVND (reference sequence). V lost 4 bases and J lost 2; bases outside the gene matches: 4. This CDR3 is CASSKGAVNTEAFF. In nucleotides, the CDR3 is TGTGCCAGTAGTAAGGGGGCGGTAAACACTGAAGCTTTCTTT. Variable domain in full (rest from reference TRBV19 and TRBJ1-1): DGGITQSPKYLFRKEGQNVTLSCEQNLNHDAMYWYRQDPGQGLRLIYYSQIVNDFQKGDIAEGYSVSREKKESFPLTVTSAQKNPTAFYLCASSKGAVNTEAFFGQGTRLTVV.

This clonotype has at least ten counts. V is TRBV7-9 and J is TRBJ1-1; TRBD1 might be the D (6 bases). Germline CDR1 reads SEHNR; CDR2 reads FQNEAQ (reference sequence). CDR3 length: 12 amino acids. V was shortened by 5 bases and J by 4 bases, with 8 bases between the two germline ends. CDR3 region: CASSPGATEAFF. The CDR3 nucleotides are TGTGCCAGCAGCCCAGGGGCCACTGAAGCTTTCTTT. Drawing the rest from reference TRBV7-9 and TRBJ1-1, the complete variable domain is DTGVSQNPRHKITKRGQNVTFRCDPISEHNRLYWYRQTLGQGPEFLTYFQNEAQLEKSRLLSDRFSAERPKGSFSTLEIQRTEQGDSAMYLCASSPGATEAFFGQGTRLTVV.

The chain employs TRBV6-4 and TRBJ2-3, with D perhaps TRBD1 or TRBD2 (5 bases each). The length of the CDR3 is 16 residues. Per the germline V gene, CDR1 is MRHNA and CDR2 is SNTAGT. V shed 0 bases and J shed 1 base, with 11 bases lying between them. The CDR3 DNA reads as TGTGCCAGCAGTGACTCTAAGGGGAGTGGCACAGATACGCAGTATTTT. Amino acid sequence: CASSDSKGSGTDTQYF.

This chain joins TRBV6-1 and TRBJ2-5; 7 positions match TRBD2. The CDR3 spans 15 residues. Looked up from germline, CDR1 is MNHNS and CDR2 is SASEGT. V gave up 5 bases and J gave up 2 bases; unmatched junction bases: 8. The CDR3 nucleotides are TGTGCCAGCAGTTATGGCGGGGGACTACAAGAGACCCAGTACTTC. Translated, it gives CASSYGGGLQETQYF.

The chain uses TRBV10-3 and TRBJ2-7; D may be TRBD1 or TRBD2 (5 bases each). CDR1 is ENHRY, CDR2 SYGVKD, per germline. This CDR3 comprises 14 residues. V lost 4 bases and J lost 0, with 10 bases in between. The DNA for the CDR3 is TGTGCCATCAGTGCTTGGGGGACCTCCTACGAGCAGTACTTC. Translation: CAISAWGTSYEQYF.

This clonotype was observed once. This chain links TRBV3-1 with TRBJ2-1, with D tentatively TRBD1 or TRBD2 (5 bases each). CDR1 is LGHDT, CDR2 YNNKEL, per germline (reference sequence). Trimming removed 2 bases from V and 3 bases from J, with 11 bases in between. The CDR3 extends over 15 amino acids. As DNA, the CDR3 is TGTGCCAGCAGCCAAACCGGGACCATCTACAATGAGCAGTTCTTC. Residues: CASSQTGTIYNEQFF.

This clonotype has a handful of counts. J is TRBJ2-7 and V is TRBV20-1; no clear D gene. Germline V CDR1 and CDR2: DFQATT, SNEGSKA (reference sequence). The CDR3 is 15 residues long. Trimming pared 0 bases from V and 0 bases from J, leaving 12 bases between. As DNA, the CDR3 is TGCAGTGCTAGAGATGCGCGCGGTACCTCCTACGAGCAGTACTTC. Amino acid sequence: CSARDARGTSYEQYF.

V usage is TRBV14 and J usage is TRBJ2-1, with 10 nucleotides matching TRBD2. V lost 4 bases, J lost 15 bases, and 6 bases stayed unmatched. Germline lookup yields CDR1 SGHDN and CDR2 FVKESK. CDR3 length: 12 amino acids. The CDR3 coding sequence is TGTGCCAGCAGCCTAGCGGGGGGCGCGGGGTTCTTC. Protein product: CASSLAGGAGFF.

In this sample, this clonotype turned up a few times. V and J are TRBV7-6 and TRBJ2-3, with 10 bases matching TRBD2. The CDR3 covers 17 residues. V was clipped by 1 base and J by 2 bases; unmatched bases: 6. CDR1 is SGHVS, CDR2 FNYEAQ, per germline. The CDR3 is CASSLGPSGGDTDTQYF. In DNA, the CDR3 is TGTGCCAGCAGCTTAGGCCCTAGCGGGGGAGACACAGATACGCAGTATTTT.

This clonotype was seen a few times. The chain employs TRBV10-3 and TRBJ1-5; 9 bases align to TRBD1. Germline-derived CDR1 and CDR2 are ENHRY and SYGVKD. CDR3 size: 17 residues. Unmatched junction bases numbered 9, after V lost 0 bases and J lost 6 bases. CDR3 protein: CAISESISDRGGQPQHF. For the CDR3, the DNA is TGTGCCATCAGTGAGTCGATATCGGACAGGGGCGGTCAGCCCCAGCATTTT.

In this sample, this clonotype turned up a few times. J is TRBJ1-1 and V is TRBV7-6, with TRBD1 matching over 7 bases. CDR3 length: 16 residues. With 5 bases clipped from V and 0 bases from J, the junction kept 9 bases outside the gene matches. Germline V gene data show CDR1 as SGHVS and CDR2 as FNYEAQ. The CDR3 DNA reads as TGTGCCAGCAGCCCTTATATGGGACAGCTGAACACTGAAGCTTTCTTT. It is translated as CASSPYMGQLNTEAFF.

The chain combines TRBV6-6 with TRBJ1-1; 9 bases agree with TRBD1. The CDR3 length is 16 residues. Per the germline V gene, CDR1 is MNHNY and CDR2 is SVGAGI (reference sequence). Trimming cost V 1 base and J 1 base; bases outside gene matches: 4. The CDR3 loop reads CASSYLGQGGNTEAFF. The CDR3 nucleotides are TGTGCCAGCAGTTACTTGGGACAGGGCGGGAACACTGAAGCTTTCTTT.